This entry features one TCR beta chain sequence. Enrolled during active infection, Seattle patients were then followed longitudinally. These data come from a study of blood T cell repertoires in COVID-19. Study in general: The study drew acute and convalescent COVID-19 samples from the United States, Italy and Spain. From T cells, B-cell-depleted T cells, or PBMCs came the material, which was cDNA or gDNA.

In the source study's methods: Using reference gene primer amplification, nucleated cell counts were estimated. Profiling relied on immunoSEQ multiplex PCR, and the TCRdb table lists in-frame clones only, not all of them. V, J and clone size reflect that table, while D and trimming were determined from the DNA. The sample lists about 370,000 clones; 80% to 90% were seen once. Sequencing input: peripheral blood. The TCR originated in a woman aged 25 to 39 with COVID-19, enrolled during active disease.

The CDR3 nucleotides are TGTGCCAGCAGTCCATCCCCGGGGGGGCGGTCCTACGAGCAGTACTTC. Translating gives CASSPSPGGRSYEQYF. The genes are TRBV2 and TRBJ2-7, with 8 bases that match TRBD2. The CDR3 has 16 residues. Unmatched junction bases numbered 10, after V lost 5 bases and J lost 1 base. Germline V gives CDR1 SNHLY, CDR2 FYNNEI.